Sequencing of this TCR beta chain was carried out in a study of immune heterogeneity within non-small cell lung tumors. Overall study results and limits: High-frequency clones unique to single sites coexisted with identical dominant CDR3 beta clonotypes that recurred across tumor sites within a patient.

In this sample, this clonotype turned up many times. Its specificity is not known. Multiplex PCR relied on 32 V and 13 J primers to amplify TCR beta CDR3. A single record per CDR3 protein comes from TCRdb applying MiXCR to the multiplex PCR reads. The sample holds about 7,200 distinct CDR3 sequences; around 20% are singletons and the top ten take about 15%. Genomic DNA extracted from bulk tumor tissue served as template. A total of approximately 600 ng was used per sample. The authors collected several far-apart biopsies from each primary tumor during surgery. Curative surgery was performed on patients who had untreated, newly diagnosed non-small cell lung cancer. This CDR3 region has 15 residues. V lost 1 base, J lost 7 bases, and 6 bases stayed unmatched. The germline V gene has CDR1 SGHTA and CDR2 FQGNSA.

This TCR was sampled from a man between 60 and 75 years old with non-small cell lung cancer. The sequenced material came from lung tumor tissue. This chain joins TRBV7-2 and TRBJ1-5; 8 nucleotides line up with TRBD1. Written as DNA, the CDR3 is TGTGCCAGCAGCTTAGGCAGGGGGCGCGTCCAGCCCCAGCATTTT. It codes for CASSLGRGRVQPQHF.